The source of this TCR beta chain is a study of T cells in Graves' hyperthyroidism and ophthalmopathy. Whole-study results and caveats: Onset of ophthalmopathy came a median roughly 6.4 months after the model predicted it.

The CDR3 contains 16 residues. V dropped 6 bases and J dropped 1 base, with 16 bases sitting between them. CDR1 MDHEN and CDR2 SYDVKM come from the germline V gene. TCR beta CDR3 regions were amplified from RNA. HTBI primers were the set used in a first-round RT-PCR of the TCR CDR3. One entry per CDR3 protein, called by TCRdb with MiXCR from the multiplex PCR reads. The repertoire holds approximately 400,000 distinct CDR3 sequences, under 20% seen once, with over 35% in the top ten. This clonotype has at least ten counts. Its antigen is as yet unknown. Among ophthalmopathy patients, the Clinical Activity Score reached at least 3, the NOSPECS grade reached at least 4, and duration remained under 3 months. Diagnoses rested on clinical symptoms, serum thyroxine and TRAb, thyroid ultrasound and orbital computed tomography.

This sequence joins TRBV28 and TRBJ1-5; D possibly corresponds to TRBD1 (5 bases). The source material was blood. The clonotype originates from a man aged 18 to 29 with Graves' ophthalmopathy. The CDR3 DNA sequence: TGTGCCAGCAGCATCACAGGTAGTGGAAGCAATCAGCCCCAGCATTTT. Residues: CASSITGSGSNQPQHF.